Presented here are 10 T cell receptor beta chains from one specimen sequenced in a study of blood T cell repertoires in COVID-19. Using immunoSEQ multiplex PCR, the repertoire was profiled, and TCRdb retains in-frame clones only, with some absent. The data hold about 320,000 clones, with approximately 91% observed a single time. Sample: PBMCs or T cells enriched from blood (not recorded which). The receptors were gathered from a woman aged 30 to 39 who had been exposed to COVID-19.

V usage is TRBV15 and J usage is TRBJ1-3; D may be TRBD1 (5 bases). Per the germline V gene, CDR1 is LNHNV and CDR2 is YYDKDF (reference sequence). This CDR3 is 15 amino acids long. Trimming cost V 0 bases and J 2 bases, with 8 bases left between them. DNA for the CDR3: TGTGCCACCAGCAGAGATCAAGGGGCTGGAAACACCATATATTTT. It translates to CATSRDQGAGNTIYF.

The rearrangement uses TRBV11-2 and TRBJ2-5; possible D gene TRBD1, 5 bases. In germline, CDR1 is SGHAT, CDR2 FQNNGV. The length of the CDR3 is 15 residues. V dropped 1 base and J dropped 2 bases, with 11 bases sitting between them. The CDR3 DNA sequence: TGTGCCAGCAGCTTAGGGATGACAGATCAAGAGACCCAGTACTTC. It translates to CASSLGMTDQETQYF.

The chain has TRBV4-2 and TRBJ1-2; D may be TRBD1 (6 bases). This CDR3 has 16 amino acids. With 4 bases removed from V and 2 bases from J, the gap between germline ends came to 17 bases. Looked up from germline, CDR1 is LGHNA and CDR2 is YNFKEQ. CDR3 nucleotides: TGTGCCAGCAGCCTCCACCCCGGACAGATCAACTATGGCTACACCTTC. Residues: CASSLHPGQINYGYTF.

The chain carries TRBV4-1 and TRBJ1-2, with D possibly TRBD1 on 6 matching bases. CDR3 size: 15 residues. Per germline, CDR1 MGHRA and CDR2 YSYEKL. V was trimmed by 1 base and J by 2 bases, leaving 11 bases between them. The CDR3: CASSQVLTGNYGYTF. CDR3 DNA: TGCGCCAGCAGCCAAGTACTTACAGGGAACTATGGCTACACCTTC.

This CDR3 is CASSYVPGEWNTEAFF. DNA for the CDR3: TGTGCCAGCAGTTACGTGCCAGGGGAATGGAACACTGAAGCTTTCTTT. The rearrangement links TRBV6-5 to TRBJ1-1; tentatively, D is TRBD1 (6 bases). Germline CDR1 is MNHEY and CDR2 is SVGAGI. The CDR3 consists of 16 residues. V was cut by 2 bases and J by 1 base, with 14 bases left in between.

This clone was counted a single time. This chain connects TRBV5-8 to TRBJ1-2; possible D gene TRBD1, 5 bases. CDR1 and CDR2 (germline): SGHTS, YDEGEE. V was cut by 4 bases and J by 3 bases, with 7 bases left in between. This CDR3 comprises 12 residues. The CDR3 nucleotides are TGTGCCAGCAGCGTCAGGGACTATGGCTACACCTTC. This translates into CASSVRDYGYTF. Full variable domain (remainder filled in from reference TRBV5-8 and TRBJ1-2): EAGVTQSPTHLIKTRGQQATLRCSPISGHTSVYWYQQALGLGLQFLLWYDEGEERNRGNFPPRFSGRQFPNYSSELNVNALELEDSALYLCASSVRDYGYTFGSGTRLTVV.

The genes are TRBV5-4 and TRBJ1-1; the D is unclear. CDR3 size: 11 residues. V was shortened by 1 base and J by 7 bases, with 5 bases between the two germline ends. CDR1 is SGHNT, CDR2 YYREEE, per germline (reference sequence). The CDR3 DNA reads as TGTGCCAGCAGCTTGAGGAGTGAAGCTTTCTTT. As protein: CASSLRSEAFF.

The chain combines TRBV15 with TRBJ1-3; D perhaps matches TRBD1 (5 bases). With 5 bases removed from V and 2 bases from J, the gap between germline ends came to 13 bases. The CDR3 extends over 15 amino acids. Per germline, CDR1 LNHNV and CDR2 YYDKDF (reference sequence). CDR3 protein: CATSPYRGAGNTIYF. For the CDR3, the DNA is TGTGCCACCAGCCCCTATCGGGGGGCTGGAAACACCATATATTTT. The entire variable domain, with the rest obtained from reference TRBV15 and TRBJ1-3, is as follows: DAMVIQNPRYQVTQFGKPVTLSCSQTLNHNVMYWYQQKSSQAPKLLFHYYDKDFNNEADTPDNFQSRRPNTSFCFLDIRSPGLGDTAMYLCATSPYRGAGNTIYFGEGSWLTVV.

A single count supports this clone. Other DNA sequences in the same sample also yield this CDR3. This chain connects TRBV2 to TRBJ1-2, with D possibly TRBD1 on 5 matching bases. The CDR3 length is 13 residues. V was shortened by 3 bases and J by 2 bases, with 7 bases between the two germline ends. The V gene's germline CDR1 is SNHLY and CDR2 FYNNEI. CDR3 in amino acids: CASSDQGNYGYTF. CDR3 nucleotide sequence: TGTGCCAGCAGTGACCAGGGAAACTATGGCTACACCTTC.

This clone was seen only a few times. The CDR3 region has the DNA TGTGCCAGCAGCCCTGACCGAGTTGGAGCGGGGACAAGCACAGATACGCAGTATTTT. Its translation: CASSPDRVGAGTSTDTQYF. The V call is TRBV7-9, the J call TRBJ2-3; TRBD2 is a possible D gene (7 bases). The CDR3 is 19 residues long. V was trimmed by 5 bases and J by 0 bases, leaving 24 bases between them. Germline assignment: CDR1 SEHNR and CDR2 FQNEAQ (reference sequence).